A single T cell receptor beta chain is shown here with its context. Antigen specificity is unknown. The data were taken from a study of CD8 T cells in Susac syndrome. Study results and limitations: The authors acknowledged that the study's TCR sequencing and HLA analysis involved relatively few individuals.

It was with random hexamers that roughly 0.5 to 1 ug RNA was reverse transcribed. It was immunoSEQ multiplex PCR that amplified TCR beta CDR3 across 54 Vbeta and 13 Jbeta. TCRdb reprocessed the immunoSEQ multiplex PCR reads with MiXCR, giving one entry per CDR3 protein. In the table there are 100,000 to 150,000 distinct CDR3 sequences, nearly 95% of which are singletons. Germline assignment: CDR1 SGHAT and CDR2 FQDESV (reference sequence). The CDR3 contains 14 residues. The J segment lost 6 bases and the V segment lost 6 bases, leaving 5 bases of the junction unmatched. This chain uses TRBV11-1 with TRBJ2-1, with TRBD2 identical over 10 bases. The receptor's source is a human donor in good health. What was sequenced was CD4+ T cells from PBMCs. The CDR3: CASSLAGVINEQFF. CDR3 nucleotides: TGTGCCAGCAGTCTAGCGGGAGTCATCAATGAGCAGTTCTTC.